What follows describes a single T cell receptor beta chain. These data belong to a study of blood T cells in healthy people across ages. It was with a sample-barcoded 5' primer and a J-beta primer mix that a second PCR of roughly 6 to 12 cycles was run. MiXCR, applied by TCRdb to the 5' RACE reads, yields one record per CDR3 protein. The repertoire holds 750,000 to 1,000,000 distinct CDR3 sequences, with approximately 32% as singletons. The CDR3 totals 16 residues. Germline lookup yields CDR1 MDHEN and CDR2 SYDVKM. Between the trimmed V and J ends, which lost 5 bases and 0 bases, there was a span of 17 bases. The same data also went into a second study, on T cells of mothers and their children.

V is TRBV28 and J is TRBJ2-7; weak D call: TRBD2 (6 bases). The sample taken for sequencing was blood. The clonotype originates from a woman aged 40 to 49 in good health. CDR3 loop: CASSTPRDLLSYEQYF. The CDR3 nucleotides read TGTGCCAGCAGTACACCCCGGGACTTACTCTCCTACGAGCAGTACTTC. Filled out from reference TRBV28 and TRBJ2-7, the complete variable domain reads DVKVTQSSRYLVKRTGEKVFLECVQDMDHENMFWYRQDPGLGLRLIYFSYDVKMKEKGDIPEGYSVSREKKERFSLILESASTNQTSMYLCASSTPRDLLSYEQYFGPGTRLTVT.